The clone carrying this T cell receptor (beta chain) came up a few times. Antigen unknown. This record comes from a study of T cell repertoires in cytomegalovirus infection. General study findings and limits: Individuals carrying CMV plus the relevant HLA were identified by cumulative frequency of public TCR beta families.

MiXCR was run by TCRdb on the reads, yielding one entry per CDR3 protein. The sample comprises about a million distinct CDR3 sequences, around a third of which are singletons, and around 15% rests with the top ten. The material sequenced was cultured CD8+ T cells from PBMCs, taken from culture after CMV antigen stimulation. This receptor was taken from a human donor in good health (CMV status not recorded). Some clones in this sample may be carry-over from other donors' samples.

The DNA for the CDR3 is TGTGCCAGCAGCCAATGGGGCAGGGGAATTAGGACAGATACGCAGTATTTT. It codes for CASSQWGRGIRTDTQYF. V is TRBV14 and J is TRBJ2-3, with D possibly TRBD1 on 6 matching bases. The CDR3 extends over 17 amino acids. In germline, CDR1 is SGHDN, CDR2 FVKESK. Trimming took 2 bases from V and 3 from J, leaving 18 bases between them.